This T cell receptor beta chain was identified during a study of response to subunit inactivated influenza vaccine. TCRdb re-called the RT-PCR reads with MiXCR, one entry per CDR3 protein. The sample has around 600,000 distinct CDR3 sequences, approximately 10% seen once; the top ten hold 11%. The CDR3 contains 14 residues. J was trimmed by 5 bases and V by 7 bases; bases with no gene match: 11. Germline assignment: CDR1 SQVTM and CDR2 ANQGSEA. These data also featured in a second study, about T cells expressing NK-cell markers. From that study: For TCR beta, cDNA was produced by 5'RACE template switching with UMIs. Source material for TCR beta repertoires consisted of sorted CD3+CD56+NKG2C+, CD3+CD56+NKG2C- and CD3+CD56-NKG2C+ T cells. Dominance of the CD3+CD56-NKG2C+ fraction by these clonotypes also held in a handful of donors.

The TCR originated in a man in his fifties who received an inactivated influenza vaccine. The rearrangement links TRBV29-1 to TRBJ2-5, with TRBD1 matching over 9 bases. The sample consisted of PBMCs from blood, taken on the day of vaccination. The CDR3 sequence is CSAGLTGGSETQYF. The CDR3 nucleotides read TGCAGCGCCGGCCTGACAGGGGGGTCGGAGACCCAGTACTTC.